The next 16 T cell receptor beta chains were all read from a single sample in a study of vaccination effects on CD4 cells after COVID-19. After expansion with viral peptide pools in the ViraFEST assay, antigen-specific CD4+ T cells were sequenced. CD4+ T cell isolation took place after 10 days of culture. Their recognized antigens are unknown. Method: immunoSEQ multiplex PCR; TCRdb's copy keeps in-frame clones and lacks some. The sample yields approximately 54,000 clones, 75% to 90% seen once. The sample here was CD4+ T cells from PBMCs cultured with HCoV-229E spike peptides, taken before COVID-19 vaccination. Source of these receptors: a human donor who received a COVID-19 vaccine.

CDR3 protein: CASRPDPLNTEAFF. The CDR3 nucleotides read TGTGCCAGCAGGCCAGACCCGTTGAACACTGAAGCTTTCTTT. The chain couples TRBV7-2 to TRBJ1-1, with D uncertain. This CDR3 region has 14 residues. Trimming removed 6 bases from V and 0 bases from J, with 11 bases in between. Germline loops: CDR1 SGHTA, CDR2 FQGNSA.

The rearrangement joins TRBV6-5 to TRBJ1-2; possibly TRBD1 for D (6 bases). Germline V gene sequence: CDR1 MNHEY, CDR2 SVGAGI. V was cut by 0 bases and J by 8 bases, with 13 bases left in between. This CDR3 contains 14 residues. CDR3 in DNA: TGTGCCAGCAGTTACTCCCGGGGGCGCCGGGGCTACACCTTC. Amino acids: CASSYSRGRRGYTF.

The chain couples TRBV3-1 (or the pseudogene TRBV3-2) to TRBJ1-1, with D hard to call. V lost 2 bases, J lost 7 bases, and 8 bases lay in between. Germline V gives CDR1 LGHDT, CDR2 YNNKEL (reference sequence). The CDR3 is 12 amino acids. CDR3 protein: CASSQPDGEAFF. CDR3 bases: TGTGCCAGCAGCCAACCCGACGGTGAAGCTTTCTTT.

This clone has a handful of counts. The chain uses TRBV3-1 (or the pseudogene TRBV3-2) and TRBJ2-2, with 7 bases that match TRBD1. Germline CDR1 and CDR2: LGHDT and YNNKEL (reference sequence). This CDR3 is built from 15 residues. With 1 base clipped from V and 5 bases from J, the junction kept 4 bases outside the gene matches. The CDR3 nucleotides read TGTGCCAGCAGCCAAGGACAGGGACGAACCGGGGAGCTGTTTTTT. Protein sequence: CASSQGQGRTGELFF.

This clone turned up a few times. The chain has TRBV19 and TRBJ1-5; a possible D gene is TRBD1 (5 bases). The CDR3 consists of 16 residues. Germline assignment: CDR1 LNHDA and CDR2 SQIVND (reference sequence). V was trimmed by 3 bases and J by 1 base, leaving 13 bases between them. The CDR3 spells CASSMAAGGSNQPQHF. The CDR3 nucleotides read TGTGCCAGTAGTATGGCAGCCGGGGGGAGCAATCAGCCCCAGCATTTT.

This clone was found a few times. The V gene is TRBV28, the J gene TRBJ2-5, with TRBD2 matching 7 bases. The CDR3 has 14 amino acids. With V trimmed by 3 bases and J by 5 bases, 6 bases remained unmatched. In germline, CDR1 is MDHEN, CDR2 SYDVKM. Written as DNA, the CDR3 is TGTGCCAGCAGTTTGGGAGGGAGTCAGGAGACCCAGTACTTC. This codes for CASSLGGSQETQYF.

The genes are TRBV30 and TRBJ2-3, with TRBD2 identical over 13 bases. The CDR3 is 14 residues long. V gave up 3 bases and J gave up 14 bases; unmatched junction bases: 11. Germline CDR1 GTSNPN, CDR2 SVGIG (reference sequence). CDR3 sequence (DNA): TGTGCCTGGAGCGAATCCGGGACTAGCGGGAAGGGGTATTTT. Its protein product is CAWSESGTSGKGYF.

This clone was observed a single time. The V gene is TRBV5-1, the J gene TRBJ2-5; a weak D match, TRBD1 (5 bases). The CDR3 covers 13 residues. Germline V gene lookup returns CDR1 SGHRS and CDR2 YFSETQ. V dropped 1 base and J dropped 4 bases, with 8 bases sitting between them. CDR3 in DNA: TGCGCCAGCAGCTTGTCGCAGGGAGAGACCCAGTACTTC. Encoded protein: CASSLSQGETQYF.

V usage is TRBV7-2 and J usage is TRBJ2-5, with D possibly being TRBD1 or TRBD2 (6 bases each). Germline loops: CDR1 SGHTA, CDR2 FQGNSA. Trimming left V 1 base short and J 5 bases short, with 17 bases between. The CDR3 is made up of 16 amino acids. The CDR3 loop is CASSLGLLGGGETQYF. The CDR3 region has the DNA TGTGCCAGCAGCTTAGGACTGCTGGGGGGCGGGGAGACCCAGTACTTC.

This clone occurred once. The chain is built from TRBV29-1 and TRBJ2-5, with TRBD1 identical over 8 bases. The ends lost 4 bases at V and 2 bases at J; junction bases unmatched: 3. The CDR3 has 13 residues. CDR1 and CDR2 from the germline V gene are SQVTM and ANQGSEA. The CDR3 nucleotides are TGCAGCGTTGCCGGACAGGGTCAAGAGACCCAGTACTTC. Amino acids: CSVAGQGQETQYF.

Only a few counts were recorded for this clone. The CDR3 loop is CASSYGQGNTGELFF. CDR3 in DNA: TGTGCCAGCAGCTACGGACAGGGTAACACCGGGGAGCTGTTTTTT. The rearrangement uses TRBV7-9 and TRBJ2-2; 8 positions agree with TRBD1. CDR1 is SEHNR, CDR2 FQNEAQ, per germline (reference sequence). V trimming: 4 bases; J trimming: 2 bases; junction bases outside the gene matches: 3. This CDR3 region has 15 residues.

V gene TRBV5-1 combines with J gene TRBJ2-1; perhaps TRBD1 as D (6 bases). The germline V gene has CDR1 SGHRS and CDR2 YFSETQ. V lost 4 bases and J lost 1, with 15 bases in between. There are 16 residues in the CDR3. The CDR3 DNA follows: TGCGCCAGCAGCCCGGCGATAGGGGGATCCTACAATGAGCAGTTCTTC. Translating it yields CASSPAIGGSYNEQFF.

V usage is TRBV7-9 and J usage is TRBJ2-2; 11 bases agree with TRBD2. Germline lookup yields CDR1 SEHNR and CDR2 FQNEAQ (reference sequence). Trimming took 5 bases from V and 7 from J; bases not matched to a gene: 6. The CDR3 contains 15 residues. This CDR3 reads CASSLSGGAVGELFF. As DNA, the CDR3 is TGTGCCAGCAGCCTTAGCGGGGGGGCCGTCGGGGAGCTGTTTTTT. Variable domain in full (rest from reference TRBV7-9 and TRBJ2-2): DTGVSQNPRHKITKRGQNVTFRCDPISEHNRLYWYRQTLGQGPEFLTYFQNEAQLEKSRLLSDRFSAERPKGSFSTLEIQRTEQGDSAMYLCASSLSGGAVGELFFGEGSRLTVL.

The chain carries TRBV19 and TRBJ2-7; 7 bases fit TRBD2. The germline V gene encodes CDR1 LNHDA and CDR2 SQIVND (reference sequence). CDR3 size: 13 residues. The J segment lost 5 bases and the V segment lost 9 bases, leaving 10 bases of the junction unmatched. In nucleotides, the CDR3 is TGTGCCAGCCATAAAGGTGGGGGGGACGAGCAGTACGTC. The encoded protein is CASHKGGGDEQYV.

This chain links TRBV18 with TRBJ1-2, with unresolved D. The CDR3 length is 13 residues. Germline CDR1 KGHSH, CDR2 LQKENI. Trimming stripped 2 bases from V and 8 bases from J, with 12 bases between. CDR3 nucleotides: TGTGCCAGCTCACCAAATCGGGGAGAAGGCTACACCTTC. It specifies CASSPNRGEGYTF.

The CDR3 DNA is TGTGCCAGCAGTTTACGCCGCGAGCAGTACGTC. Translation gives CASSLRREQYV. This rearrangement joins TRBV28 to TRBJ2-7; D not resolved. This CDR3 comprises 11 residues. From germline, CDR1 is MDHEN and CDR2 SYDVKM. Trimming stripped 2 bases from V and 6 bases from J, with 5 bases between.